The clone carrying this T cell receptor beta chain was observed a few times. The antigen remains unidentified. The sample belongs to a study of T-cell reconstitution after alpha-beta-depleted transplantation in children. General study results and limits: The authors attributed T-cell counts and diversity one year after transplant mostly to newly produced T cells. From surviving recipient T cells and thymic progenitors came the high day-60 TCRbeta diversity observed in some patients. Several hundred rapidly expanded clones from non-depleted graft cells reportedly supplied alpha-beta T cells about two months post-transplant.

Unique molecular identifiers were used to barcode this TCRbeta library. TCRdb ran MiXCR on the PCR reads and lists one entry per CDR3 protein. The sample has roughly 280,000 distinct CDR3 sequences, around a tenth seen once. Germline CDR1 reads GTSNPN; CDR2 reads SVGIG (reference sequence). The CDR3 is made up of 14 amino acids. Trimming took 3 bases from V and 2 from J; bases not matched to a gene: 4. This receptor was obtained from a male patient between 2 and 10 years old who had a stem cell transplant for chronic granulomatous disease, so the T cells may come from the graft donor. The chain is built from TRBV30 and TRBJ2-3; 8 bases fit TRBD2. This sample comprised peripheral blood, obtained 180 days after TCRalphabeta/CD19-depleted stem cell transplant. The CDR3 sequence: CAWRLAGATDTQYF. CDR3 sequence (DNA): TGTGCCTGGAGGCTAGCGGGCGCCACAGATACGCAGTATTTT. Drawing the rest from reference TRBV30 and TRBJ2-3, the complete variable domain is SQTIHQWPATLVQPVGSPLSLECTVEGTSNPNLYWYRQAAGRGLQLLFYSVGIGQISSEVPQNLSASRPQDRQFILSSKKLLLSDSGFYLCAWRLAGATDTQYFGPGTRLTVL.